The rows below give T cell receptor beta chains drawn from one sample of a study of siplizumab effects on memory and regulatory T cells. Data came from immunoSEQ multiplex PCR; TCRdb stores just in-frame clones and leaves some out. Here the sample spans about 100,000 clones, about 94% being singletons. The sample was non-Treg CD4+ T cells sorted from blood. The receptors derive from a human donor in good health. Both conserved end residues are part of each CDR3. Each record gives: clone size, J gene, V gene, CDR3 protein. Part of the rows lack a size; the others show once, few, many or a class for expanded clones.

clone size: NA; J gene: TRBJ2-7; V gene: TRBV11-2; CDR3 protein: CASTPNRGRTYEQYF
clone size: few; J gene: TRBJ2-2; V gene: TRBV19; CDR3 protein: CASSIKGPRELFF
clone size: NA; J gene: TRBJ2-4; V gene: TRBV5-4; CDR3 protein: CASSLRPGEDIQYF
clone size: NA; J gene: TRBJ1-1; V gene: TRBV28; CDR3 protein: CASSPPAGMNTEAFF
clone size: NA; J gene: TRBJ1-6; V gene: TRBV6-1; CDR3 protein: CASRDGSSYNSPLHF
clone size: NA; J gene: TRBJ2-1; V gene: TRBV11-2; CDR3 protein: CASRSLAGDLGSYNEQFF
clone size: NA; J gene: TRBJ2-7; V gene: TRBV27; CDR3 protein: CASSFNRVYEQYF
clone size: NA; J gene: TRBJ2-7; V gene: TRBV19; CDR3 protein: CASRGGTYEQYF
clone size: NA; J gene: TRBJ2-5; V gene: TRBV7-9; CDR3 protein: CASSWTLQGETQYF
clone size: NA; J gene: TRBJ1-1; V gene: TRBV5-6; CDR3 protein: CASSLGRGNTEAFF
clone size: NA; J gene: TRBJ2-3; V gene: TRBV7-9; CDR3 protein: CASSLSWDTDTQYF
clone size: NA; J gene: TRBJ2-7; V gene: TRBV7-8; CDR3 protein: CASSLLARRGEQYF
clone size: few; J gene: TRBJ2-7; V gene: TRBV19; CDR3 protein: CASSIQGSAEQYF
clone size: NA; J gene: TRBJ2-7; V gene: TRBV6-5; CDR3 protein: CASRTSGTYEQYF
clone size: NA; J gene: TRBJ1-2; V gene: TRBV5-1; CDR3 protein: CASSRMVGQGDYGYTF
clone size: NA; J gene: TRBJ1-2; V gene: TRBV19; CDR3 protein: CASSIDGDYGYTF
clone size: NA; J gene: TRBJ2-5; V gene: TRBV19; CDR3 protein: CASSPRDPGAETQYF
clone size: NA; J gene: TRBJ2-5; V gene: TRBV18; CDR3 protein: CASSLEGRETQYF
clone size: few; J gene: TRBJ1-5; V gene: TRBV6-5; CDR3 protein: CASSEGATRNQPQHF
clone size: NA; J gene: TRBJ2-1; V gene: TRBV7-8; CDR3 protein: CASSLVSSGQYNEQFF
clone size: once; J gene: TRBJ1-3; V gene: TRBV19; CDR3 protein: CASSSGASGNTIYF
clone size: NA; J gene: TRBJ2-1; V gene: TRBV6-4; CDR3 protein: CASSVEGGSYNEQFF
clone size: NA; J gene: TRBJ2-5; V gene: TRBV9; CDR3 protein: CASSVVPSGRAGETQYF
clone size: NA; J gene: TRBJ2-3; V gene: TRBV29-1; CDR3 protein: CSHFSASGRPQYF
clone size: NA; J gene: TRBJ1-1; V gene: TRBV6-1; CDR3 protein: CASSRDRGRNTEAFF